Below are 20 T cell receptor beta chains sequenced from a single sample in a study of shared T cell receptors in the human thymus. This table comes from immunoSEQ multiplex PCR, and its TCRdb copy is limited to in-frame clones, with some not included. Altogether hundreds of thousands of clones are present, over 90% being singletons, with the ten largest covering about 0.02%. Sequenced: thymocytes. All receptors come from a human donor.

The CDR3 loop reads CASSQNPRLEGNTGELFF. The CDR3 nucleotides are TGTGCCAGCAGCCAAAATCCACGACTAGAGGGGAACACCGGGGAGCTGTTTTTT. The V gene is TRBV7-3, the J gene TRBJ2-2; TRBD2 is a possible D gene (6 bases). The CDR3 is made up of 18 amino acids. Germline V gene sequence: CDR1 SGHTA, CDR2 FQGTGA. Trimming shortened V by 5 bases and J by 1 base, and 20 bases separated the two germline ends. The variable domain in full, with the rest retrieved from reference TRBV7-3 and TRBJ2-2, is GAGVSQTPSNKVTEKGKYVELRCDPISGHTALYWYRQSLGQGPEFLIYFQGTGAADDSGLPNDRFFAVRPEGSVSTLKIQRTERGDSAVYLCASSQNPRLEGNTGELFFGEGSRLTVL.

The rearrangement links TRBV5-1 to TRBJ2-3; 14 positions agree with TRBD2. V lost 4 bases and J lost 0; bases outside the gene matches: 7. Germline lookup yields CDR1 SGHRS and CDR2 YFSETQ. This CDR3 has 18 amino acids. CDR3 coding DNA: TGCGCCAGCAGCCTGGGGACTAGCGGGAGTCACAGCACAGATACGCAGTATTTT. Translation: CASSLGTSGSHSTDTQYF.

This clone has just one count. V and J are TRBV28 and TRBJ1-3; TRBD1 aligns across 7 bases. Germline V CDR1 and CDR2: MDHEN, SYDVKM. Germline trimming cut 5 bases from V and 7 bases from J; bases unmatched to any gene: 11. This CDR3 is 15 amino acids long. CDR3 DNA: TGTGCCAGCAGTCCCACAGGGGTAAGGGGGAACACCATATATTTT. This codes for CASSPTGVRGNTIYF.

This chain joins TRBV2 and TRBJ2-5; 12 bases are shared with TRBD2. V lost 7 bases and J lost 4; bases outside the gene matches: 1. This CDR3 has 13 residues. Germline assignment: CDR1 SNHLY and CDR2 FYNNEI. The CDR3 loop reads CASKGLAGETQYF. Here the CDR3 DNA reads TGTGCCAGCAAGGGACTAGCGGGAGAGACCCAGTACTTC.

V usage is TRBV6-4 and J usage is TRBJ2-3; 8 nucleotides agree with TRBD1. CDR1 and CDR2 (germline): MRHNA, SNTAGT. This CDR3 region has 15 residues. Trimming removed 2 bases from V and 2 bases from J; junction bases left unmatched: 3. The CDR3 reads CASSDKDRVTDTQYF. The CDR3 DNA reads as TGTGCCAGCAGTGACAAGGACAGGGTCACAGATACGCAGTATTTT.

The V call is TRBV2, the J call TRBJ1-2, with D maybe TRBD1 (5 bases). CDR3 length: 16 residues. Trimming took off 3 bases at V and 2 bases at J, with 16 bases between the two ends. Germline values: CDR1 SNHLY, CDR2 FYNNEI. The CDR3 protein is CASSEGRAGCNYGYTF. The CDR3, as DNA: TGTGCCAGCAGTGAGGGTCGGGCAGGGTGCAACTATGGCTACACCTTC.

This clone has just one count. This chain uses TRBV19 with TRBJ1-4; 9 bases fit TRBD1. Looked up from germline, CDR1 is LNHDA and CDR2 is SQIVND (reference sequence). The CDR3 spans 18 residues. Trimming removed 8 bases from V and 4 bases from J; junction bases left unmatched: 17. The CDR3: CASPLMTGGVWDNEKLFF. The CDR3 DNA reads as TGTGCCAGTCCTCTCATGACAGGGGGAGTGTGGGATAATGAAAAACTGTTTTTT.

The rearrangement joins TRBV2 to TRBJ1-5; unclear D gene. This CDR3 spans 18 amino acids. V lost 6 bases and J 1 base, leaving 22 bases between the germline ends. In germline, CDR1 is SNHLY, CDR2 FYNNEI. CDR3 protein: CASSGLRQTSSSNQPQHF. CDR3 DNA: TGTGCCAGCAGCGGACTACGACAAACCAGCAGCAGCAATCAGCCCCAGCATTTT.

The rearrangement links TRBV5-4 to TRBJ1-4; D unclear. This CDR3 region has 14 residues. Germline V CDR1 and CDR2: SGHNT, YYREEE (reference sequence). Trimming took 3 bases from V and 4 from J, leaving 10 bases between them. CDR3 DNA sequence: TGTGCCAGCAGCTCCGGTCCGAGTAATGAAAAACTGTTTTTT. It codes for CASSSGPSNEKLFF. The full variable domain, with the rest looked up from reference TRBV5-4 and TRBJ1-4, is ETGVTQSPTHLIKTRGQQVTLRCSSQSGHNTVSWYQQALGQGPQFIFQYYREEENGRGNFPPRFSGLQFPNYSSELNVNALELDDSALYLCASSSGPSNEKLFFGSGTQLSVL.

This chain joins TRBV14 and TRBJ2-5; D gene ambiguous. Germline assignment: CDR1 SGHDN and CDR2 FVKESK. The V gene lost 5 bases and the J gene lost 1 base, with 5 bases spanning the gap. This CDR3 has 12 residues. The CDR3 region is CASSATQETQYF. DNA of the CDR3: TGTGCCAGCAGCGCGACCCAAGAGACCCAGTACTTC.

This rearrangement joins TRBV19 to TRBJ2-7, with 9 bases that match TRBD2. Germline CDR1 LNHDA, CDR2 SQIVND (reference sequence). V shed 3 bases and J 2 bases; nucleotides not matched to a gene: 5. This CDR3 comprises 15 residues. CDR3 DNA: TGTGCCAGTAGTATCCGACTAGCGGCCCCCTACGAGCAGTACTTC. Protein sequence: CASSIRLAAPYEQYF.

The gene calls are TRBV10-3 and TRBJ2-1, with TRBD2 matching 10 bases. From germline, CDR1 is ENHRY and CDR2 SYGVKD. The CDR3 runs 16 residues. The trim removed 6 bases at V and 4 bases at J, leaving 9 bases unmatched. This chain's CDR3 is CAIRESGRDGYNEQFF. CDR3 coding DNA: TGTGCCATCAGGGAAAGCGGGAGGGACGGGTACAATGAGCAGTTCTTC.

For this clone: This specimen includes other DNA sequences encoding the same CDR3. The gene calls are TRBV20-1 and TRBJ1-2; D not certain. The germline gives CDR1 DFQATT, CDR2 SNEGSKA (reference sequence). Trimming took off 3 bases at V and 8 bases at J, with 4 bases between the two ends. This CDR3 is built from 9 residues. CDR3 region: CSASWGYTF. CDR3 nucleotide sequence: TGCAGTGCTAGTTGGGGCTACACCTTC.

The CDR3 here is CASRRLKGRVNEQFF. CDR3 sequence (DNA): TGTGCCAGCAGGAGGCTTAAGGGCAGGGTCAATGAGCAGTTCTTC. This chain uses TRBV6-5 with TRBJ2-1, with a possible D match to TRBD1 (5 bases). The CDR3 has 15 residues. V shed 6 bases and J shed 6 bases, with 18 bases lying between them. The germline V gene has CDR1 MNHEY and CDR2 SVGAGI.

This clone appeared once. This chain connects TRBV7-8 to TRBJ2-3, with TRBD2 matching 7 bases. CDR1 and CDR2 from the germline V gene are SGHVS and FQNEAQ. Trimming took 1 base from V and 3 from J; bases not matched to a gene: 4. This CDR3 region has 15 residues. CDR3 protein: CASSLGQRGTDTQYF. DNA of the CDR3: TGTGCCAGCAGCTTAGGGCAGCGGGGTACAGATACGCAGTATTTT.

This chain connects TRBV2 to TRBJ2-7; TRBD2 is a possible D gene (6 bases). V was cut by 1 base and J by 4 bases, with 11 bases left in between. Germline CDR1 and CDR2: SNHLY and FYNNEI. There are 14 residues in the CDR3. In nucleotides, the CDR3 is TGTGCCAGCAGTGAAGAGACTAGGGAATACGAGCAGTACTTC. Translating gives CASSEETREYEQYF.

This chain links TRBV15 with TRBJ2-2, with 9 positions matching TRBD2. Unmatched junction bases numbered 10, after V lost 2 bases and J lost 6 bases. This CDR3 is 17 amino acids long. Germline V gene sequence: CDR1 LNHNV, CDR2 YYDKDF (reference sequence). The CDR3 here is CATSRPPGLAIPGELFF. The CDR3 DNA reads as TGTGCCACCAGCAGACCCCCGGGACTAGCTATTCCCGGGGAGCTGTTTTTT.

The genes are TRBV2 and TRBJ2-3, with 10 bases matching TRBD1. The CDR3 consists of 16 residues. Trimming at V came to 7 bases and at J to 4 bases, leaving 11 bases not matched to a gene. The germline V gene has CDR1 SNHLY and CDR2 FYNNEI. CDR3 region: CASTWRPGQGSDTQYF. CDR3 DNA sequence: TGTGCCAGCACCTGGAGACCGGGACAGGGGTCAGATACGCAGTATTTT.

The V and J genes are TRBV9 and TRBJ2-1; D is perhaps TRBD1 (5 bases). This CDR3 comprises 14 residues. V lost 0 bases to trimming and J lost 6 bases, with 10 bases between them. Germline lookup yields CDR1 SGDLS and CDR2 YYNGEE. CDR3: CASSVAPQGNEQFF. For the CDR3, the DNA is TGTGCCAGCAGCGTAGCGCCTCAGGGCAATGAGCAGTTCTTC.

This chain links TRBV27 with TRBJ2-3; D is undetermined. CDR1 MNHEY and CDR2 SMNVEV come from the germline V gene (reference sequence). The CDR3 is 12 residues long. V shed 4 bases and J shed 6 bases, with 8 bases lying between them. CDR3 coding DNA: TGTGCCAGCAGTTATATGGGGGATACGCAGTATTTT. Translated, it gives CASSYMGDTQYF.